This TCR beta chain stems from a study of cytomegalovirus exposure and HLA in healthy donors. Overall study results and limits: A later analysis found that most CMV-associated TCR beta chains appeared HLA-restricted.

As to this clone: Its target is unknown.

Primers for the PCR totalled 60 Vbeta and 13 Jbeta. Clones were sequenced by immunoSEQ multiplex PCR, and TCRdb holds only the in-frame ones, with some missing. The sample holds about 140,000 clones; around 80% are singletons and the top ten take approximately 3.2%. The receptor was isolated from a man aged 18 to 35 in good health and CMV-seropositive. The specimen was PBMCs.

The CDR3 protein is CASSLDRDREGYEQYF. DNA of the CDR3: TGTGCCAGCAGCTTAGACCGGGACAGGGAAGGCTACGAGCAGTACTTC. V usage is TRBV11-2 and J usage is TRBJ2-7; 9 bases line up with TRBD1. Germline lookup yields CDR1 SGHAT and CDR2 FQNNGV. V was clipped by 0 bases and J by 3 bases; unmatched bases: 6. The CDR3 sequence is 16 residues long. Based on the CDR3 plus reference TRBV11-2 and TRBJ2-7, the full variable domain is EAGVAQSPRYKIIEKRQSVAFWCNPISGHATLYWYQQILGQGPKLLIQFQNNGVVDDSQLPKDRFSAERLKGVDSTLKIQPAKLEDSAVYLCASSLDRDREGYEQYFGPGTRLTVT.